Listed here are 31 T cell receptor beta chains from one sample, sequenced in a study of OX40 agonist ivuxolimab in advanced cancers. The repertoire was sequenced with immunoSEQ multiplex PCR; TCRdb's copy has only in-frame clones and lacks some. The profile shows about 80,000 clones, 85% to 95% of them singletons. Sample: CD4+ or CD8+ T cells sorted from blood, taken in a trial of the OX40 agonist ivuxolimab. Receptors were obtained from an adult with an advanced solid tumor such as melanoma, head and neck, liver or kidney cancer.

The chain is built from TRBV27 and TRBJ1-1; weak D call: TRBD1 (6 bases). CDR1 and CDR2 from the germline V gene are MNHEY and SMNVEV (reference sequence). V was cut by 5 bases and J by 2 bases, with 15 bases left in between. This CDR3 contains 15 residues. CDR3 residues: CASSEYGTYNTEAFF. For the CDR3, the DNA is TGTGCCAGCAGTGAATACGGGACATATAACACTGAAGCTTTCTTT.

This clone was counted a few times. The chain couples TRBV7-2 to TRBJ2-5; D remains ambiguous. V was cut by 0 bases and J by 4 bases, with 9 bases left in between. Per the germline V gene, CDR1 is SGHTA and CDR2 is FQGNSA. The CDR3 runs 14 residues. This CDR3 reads CASSLAGLRETQYF. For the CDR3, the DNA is TGTGCCAGCAGCTTAGCGGGGTTGCGAGAGACCCAGTACTTC. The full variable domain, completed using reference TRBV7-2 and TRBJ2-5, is GAGVSQSPSNKVTEKGKDVELRCDPISGHTALYWYRQSLGQGLEFLIYFQGNSAPDKSGLPSDRFSAERTGGSVSTLTIQRTQQEDSAVYLCASSLAGLRETQYFGPGTRLLVL.

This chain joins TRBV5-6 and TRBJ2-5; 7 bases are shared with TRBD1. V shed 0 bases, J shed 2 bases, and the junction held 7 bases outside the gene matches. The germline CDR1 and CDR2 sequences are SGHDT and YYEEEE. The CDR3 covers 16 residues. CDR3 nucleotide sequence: TGTGCCAGCAGCTTGGCCTCGGGGACAGTTCAAGAGACCCAGTACTTC. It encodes CASSLASGTVQETQYF.

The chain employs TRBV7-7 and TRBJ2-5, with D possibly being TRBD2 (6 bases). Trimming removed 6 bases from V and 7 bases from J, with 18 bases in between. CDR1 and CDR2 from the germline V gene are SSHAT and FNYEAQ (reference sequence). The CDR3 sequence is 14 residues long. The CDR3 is CASSPPTSPGTQYF. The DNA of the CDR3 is TGTGCCAGCAGTCCTCCGACTAGTCCTGGGACCCAGTACTTC.

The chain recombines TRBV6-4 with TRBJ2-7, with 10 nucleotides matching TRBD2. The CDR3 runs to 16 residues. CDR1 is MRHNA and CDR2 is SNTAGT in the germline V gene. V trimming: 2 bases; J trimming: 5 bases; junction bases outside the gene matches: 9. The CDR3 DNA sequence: TGTGCCAGCAGTGACGAGGAGCGGGGGGGCGCCGACGAGCAGTACTTC. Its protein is CASSDEERGGADEQYF.

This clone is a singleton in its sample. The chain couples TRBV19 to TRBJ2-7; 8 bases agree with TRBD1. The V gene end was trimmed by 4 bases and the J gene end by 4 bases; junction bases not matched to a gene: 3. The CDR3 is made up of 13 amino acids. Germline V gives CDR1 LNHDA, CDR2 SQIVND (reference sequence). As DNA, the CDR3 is TGTGCCAGTAGTAAAGACAGGGGTTACGAGCAGTACTTC. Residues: CASSKDRGYEQYF.

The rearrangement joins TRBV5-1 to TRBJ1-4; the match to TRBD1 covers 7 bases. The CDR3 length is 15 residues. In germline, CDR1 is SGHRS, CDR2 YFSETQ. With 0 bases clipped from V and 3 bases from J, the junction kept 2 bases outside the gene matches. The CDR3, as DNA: TGCGCCAGCAGCTTGGGGGACAGCCCTAATGAAAAACTGTTTTTT. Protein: CASSLGDSPNEKLFF.

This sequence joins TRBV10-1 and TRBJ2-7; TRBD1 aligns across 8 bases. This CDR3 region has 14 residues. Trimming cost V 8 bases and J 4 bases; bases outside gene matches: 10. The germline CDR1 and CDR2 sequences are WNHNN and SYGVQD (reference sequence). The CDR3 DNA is TGCGCCAGCCGTTCTGGACAGGGAGCGTACGAGCAGTACTTC. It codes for CASRSGQGAYEQYF.

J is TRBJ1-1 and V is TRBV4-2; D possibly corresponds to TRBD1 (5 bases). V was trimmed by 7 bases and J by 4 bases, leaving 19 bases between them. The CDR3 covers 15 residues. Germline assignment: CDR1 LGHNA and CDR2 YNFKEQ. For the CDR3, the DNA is TGTGCCAGCACCCCAAGTGGGGGGGAGCGCACTGAAGCTTTCTTT. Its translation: CASTPSGGERTEAFF.

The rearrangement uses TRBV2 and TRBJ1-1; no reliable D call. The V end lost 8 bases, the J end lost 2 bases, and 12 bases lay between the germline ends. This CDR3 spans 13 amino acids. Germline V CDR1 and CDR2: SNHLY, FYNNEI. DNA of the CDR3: TGTGCCAGCCAACGAATGCTAAACACTGAAGCTTTCTTT. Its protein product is CASQRMLNTEAFF.

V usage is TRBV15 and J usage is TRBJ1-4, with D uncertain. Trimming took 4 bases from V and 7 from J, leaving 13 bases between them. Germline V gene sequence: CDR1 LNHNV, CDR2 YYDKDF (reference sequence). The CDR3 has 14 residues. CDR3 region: CATSTWTESEKLFF. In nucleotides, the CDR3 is TGTGCCACCAGCACATGGACCGAGAGTGAAAAACTGTTTTTT.

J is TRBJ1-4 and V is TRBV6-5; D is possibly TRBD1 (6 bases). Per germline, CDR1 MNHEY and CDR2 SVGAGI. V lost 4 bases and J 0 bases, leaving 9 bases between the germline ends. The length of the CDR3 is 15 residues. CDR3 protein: CASSLSGATNEKLFF. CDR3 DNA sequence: TGTGCCAGCAGTTTATCAGGGGCAACTAATGAAAAACTGTTTTTT.

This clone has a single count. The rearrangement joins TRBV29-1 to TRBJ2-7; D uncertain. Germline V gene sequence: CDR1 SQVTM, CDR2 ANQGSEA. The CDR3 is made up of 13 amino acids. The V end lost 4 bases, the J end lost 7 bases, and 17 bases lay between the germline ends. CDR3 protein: CSVADLLLPEQYF. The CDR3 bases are TGCAGCGTTGCGGACCTACTGCTTCCTGAGCAGTACTTC.

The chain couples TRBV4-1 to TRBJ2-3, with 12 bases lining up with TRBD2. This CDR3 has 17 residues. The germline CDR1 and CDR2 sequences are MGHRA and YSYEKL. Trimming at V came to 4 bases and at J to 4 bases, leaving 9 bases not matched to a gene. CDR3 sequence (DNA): TGCGCCAGCAGCCCAACCCTAGCGGGAGGGGGGGCAGATACGCAGTATTTT. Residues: CASSPTLAGGGADTQYF.

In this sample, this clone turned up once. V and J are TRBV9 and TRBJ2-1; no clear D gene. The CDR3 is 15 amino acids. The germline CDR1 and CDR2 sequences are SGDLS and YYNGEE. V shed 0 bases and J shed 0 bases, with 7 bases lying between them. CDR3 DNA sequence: TGTGCCAGCAGCGTAGACAGTAACTCCTACAATGAGCAGTTCTTC. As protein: CASSVDSNSYNEQFF.

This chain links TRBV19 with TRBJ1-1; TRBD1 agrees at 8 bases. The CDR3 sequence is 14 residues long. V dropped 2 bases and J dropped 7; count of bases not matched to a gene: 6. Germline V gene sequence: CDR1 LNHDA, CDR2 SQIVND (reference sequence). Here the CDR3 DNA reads TGTGCCAGTAGTATACAGGGGGCGCCGAGTGAAGCTTTCTTT. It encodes CASSIQGAPSEAFF.

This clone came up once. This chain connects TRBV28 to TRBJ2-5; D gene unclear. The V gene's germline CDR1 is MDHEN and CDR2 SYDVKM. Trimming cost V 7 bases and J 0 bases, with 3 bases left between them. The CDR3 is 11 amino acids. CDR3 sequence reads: CASNYQETQYF. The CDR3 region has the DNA TGTGCCAGCAACTACCAAGAGACCCAGTACTTC.

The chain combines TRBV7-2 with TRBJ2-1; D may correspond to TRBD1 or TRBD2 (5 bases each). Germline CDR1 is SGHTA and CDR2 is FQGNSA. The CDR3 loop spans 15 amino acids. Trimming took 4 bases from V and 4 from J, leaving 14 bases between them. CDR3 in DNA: TGTGCCAGCAGCTCAGGGAGTATAGCATACAATGAGCAGTTCTTC. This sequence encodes CASSSGSIAYNEQFF.

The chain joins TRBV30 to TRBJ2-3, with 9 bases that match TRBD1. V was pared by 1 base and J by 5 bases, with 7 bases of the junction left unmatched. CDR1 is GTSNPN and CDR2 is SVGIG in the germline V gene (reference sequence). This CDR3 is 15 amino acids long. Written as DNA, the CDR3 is TGTGCCTGGAGTGCAGGGGGACAGGGTTTAGATACGCAGTATTTT. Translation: CAWSAGGQGLDTQYF.

The chain's CDR3 is CASRSIGTEAFF. The CDR3 DNA sequence: TGTGCCAGCCGAAGTATAGGCACTGAAGCTTTCTTT. The chain links TRBV28 to TRBJ1-1, with unresolved D. Germline values: CDR1 MDHEN, CDR2 SYDVKM. This CDR3 contains 12 residues. The V end lost 8 bases, the J end lost 4 bases, and 11 bases lay between the germline ends. The full variable domain, with the rest looked up from reference TRBV28 and TRBJ1-1, is DVKVTQSSRYLVKRTGEKVFLECVQDMDHENMFWYRQDPGLGLRLIYFSYDVKMKEKGDIPEGYSVSREKKERFSLILESASTNQTSMYLCASRSIGTEAFFGQGTRLTVV.

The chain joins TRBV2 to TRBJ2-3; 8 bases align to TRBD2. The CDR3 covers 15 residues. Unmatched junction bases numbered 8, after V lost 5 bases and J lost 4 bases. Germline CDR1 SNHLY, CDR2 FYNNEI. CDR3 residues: CASSPDRGGPDTQYF. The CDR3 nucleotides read TGTGCCAGCAGTCCTGATCGGGGGGGGCCAGATACGCAGTATTTT.

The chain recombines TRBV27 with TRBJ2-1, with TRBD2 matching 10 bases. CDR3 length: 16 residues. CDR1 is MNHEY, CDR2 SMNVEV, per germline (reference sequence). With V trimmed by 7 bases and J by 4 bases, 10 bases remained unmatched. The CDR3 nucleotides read TGTGCCAGCATCCAGGGAGCGGGAGGGCCATACAATGAGCAGTTCTTC. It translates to CASIQGAGGPYNEQFF.

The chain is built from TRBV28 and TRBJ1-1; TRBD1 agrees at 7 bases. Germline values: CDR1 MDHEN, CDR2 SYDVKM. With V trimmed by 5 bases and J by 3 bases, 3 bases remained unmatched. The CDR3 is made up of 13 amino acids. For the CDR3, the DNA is TGTGCCAGCAGTCCCCAGGGGGACACTGAAGCTTTCTTT. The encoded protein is CASSPQGDTEAFF.

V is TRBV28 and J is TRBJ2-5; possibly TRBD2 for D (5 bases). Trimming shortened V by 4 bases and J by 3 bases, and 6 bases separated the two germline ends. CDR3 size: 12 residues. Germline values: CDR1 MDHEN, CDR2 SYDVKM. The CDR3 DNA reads TGTGCCAGCAGTTGGACTGAAGAGACCCAGTACTTC. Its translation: CASSWTEETQYF.

The CDR3 is CASSRDRTGTTMGYTF. The CDR3, as DNA: TGTGCCAGCAGCCGAGACAGAACAGGAACAACTATGGGCTACACCTTC. The chain combines TRBV4-2 with TRBJ1-2, with D maybe TRBD1 (5 bases). The CDR3 contains 16 residues. Trimming left V 4 bases short and J 8 bases short, with 23 bases between. Germline lookup yields CDR1 LGHNA and CDR2 YNFKEQ.

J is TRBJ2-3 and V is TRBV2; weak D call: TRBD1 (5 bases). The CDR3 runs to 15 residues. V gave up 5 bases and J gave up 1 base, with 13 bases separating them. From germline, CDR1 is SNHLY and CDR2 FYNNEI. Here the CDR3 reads CASSIQATGTDTQYF. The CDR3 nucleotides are TGTGCCAGCAGTATACAGGCGACTGGCACAGATACGCAGTATTTT. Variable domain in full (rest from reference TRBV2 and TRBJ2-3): EPEVTQTPSHQVTQMGQEVILRCVPISNHLYFYWYRQILGQKVEFLVSFYNNEISEKSEIFDDQFSVERPDGSNFTLKIRSTKLEDSAMYFCASSIQATGTDTQYFGPGTRLTVL.

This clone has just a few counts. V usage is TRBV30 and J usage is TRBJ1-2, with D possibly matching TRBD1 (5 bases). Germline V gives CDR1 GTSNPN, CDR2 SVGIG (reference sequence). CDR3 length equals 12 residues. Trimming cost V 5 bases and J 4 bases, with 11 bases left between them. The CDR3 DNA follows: TGTGCCTGGTCTCGGGACCTCTATGGCTACACCTTC. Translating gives CAWSRDLYGYTF.

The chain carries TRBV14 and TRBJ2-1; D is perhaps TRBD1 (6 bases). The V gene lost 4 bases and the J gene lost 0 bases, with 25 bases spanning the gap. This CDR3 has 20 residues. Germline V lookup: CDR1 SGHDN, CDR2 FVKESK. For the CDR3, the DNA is TGTGCCAGCAGCCTCCAACACGGACTCACAGGGAAAAGCTCCTACAATGAGCAGTTCTTC. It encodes CASSLQHGLTGKSSYNEQFF. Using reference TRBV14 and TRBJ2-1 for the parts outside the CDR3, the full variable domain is EAGVTQFPSHSVIEKGQTVTLRCDPISGHDNLYWYRRVMGKEIKFLLHFVKESKQDESGMPNNRFLAERTGGTYSTLKVQPAELEDSGVYFCASSLQHGLTGKSSYNEQFFGPGTRLTVL.

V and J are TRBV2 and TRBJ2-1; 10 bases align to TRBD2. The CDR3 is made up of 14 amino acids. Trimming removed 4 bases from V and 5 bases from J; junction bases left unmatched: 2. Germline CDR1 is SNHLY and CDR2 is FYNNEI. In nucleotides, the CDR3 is TGTGCCAGCAGTGTTAGCGGGGGGAACAATGAGCAGTTCTTC. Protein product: CASSVSGGNNEQFF.

Here the CDR3 DNA reads TGTGCCAGCAGCTCATCTAATCGCACAGATACGCAGTATTTT. It is translated as CASSSSNRTDTQYF. This rearrangement joins TRBV7-9 to TRBJ2-3; D unclear. Trimming removed 4 bases from V and 1 base from J, with 9 bases in between. The CDR3 sequence is 14 residues long. Germline CDR1 is SEHNR and CDR2 is FQNEAQ (reference sequence).

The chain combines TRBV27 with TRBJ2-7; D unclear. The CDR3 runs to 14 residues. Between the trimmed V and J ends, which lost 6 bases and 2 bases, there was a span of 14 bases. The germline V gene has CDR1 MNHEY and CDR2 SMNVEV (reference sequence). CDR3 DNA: TGTGCCAGCAGGCCGGCCCTAGGGCCCTACGAGCAGTACTTC. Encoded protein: CASRPALGPYEQYF.